This T cell receptor (beta chain) is from a study of CD8 T cell repertoires and HIV-1 epitope variants. The overall study: Controls were a CMV, EBV and flu pool, Ebola AY9, and no peptide. Tested: three Gag epitope families, Nef HW9 and YT9.

TCRdb's table, derived via immunoSEQ multiplex PCR, lists solely in-frame clones and lacks some. The sample yields roughly 5,300 clones, approximately 66% seen once. Comment on this clone: Its antigen is not known.

CDR1 and CDR2 (germline): SGHKS, YYEKEE (reference sequence). The CDR3 spans 17 residues. V shed 4 bases and J shed 0 bases, with 19 bases lying between them. The sample was cultured CD8+ T cells derived from PBMCs. The chain carries TRBV5-5 and TRBJ1-2, with D uncertain. The TCR sequence derives from a male donor with HIV. This chain's CDR3 is CASSINRLNLSNYGYTF. CDR3 in DNA: TGTGCCAGCAGCATTAATCGGTTGAATTTATCTAACTATGGCTACACCTTC.